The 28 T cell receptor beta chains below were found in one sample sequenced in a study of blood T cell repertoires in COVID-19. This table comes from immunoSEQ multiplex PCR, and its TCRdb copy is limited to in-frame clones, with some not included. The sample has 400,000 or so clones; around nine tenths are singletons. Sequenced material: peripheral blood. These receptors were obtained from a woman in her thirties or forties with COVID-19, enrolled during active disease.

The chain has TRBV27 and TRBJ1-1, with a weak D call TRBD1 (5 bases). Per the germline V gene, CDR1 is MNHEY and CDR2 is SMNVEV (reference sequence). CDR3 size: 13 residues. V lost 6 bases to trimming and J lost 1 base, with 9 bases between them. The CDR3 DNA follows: TGTGCCAGCAGGGGACTGACGAACACTGAAGCTTTCTTT. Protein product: CASRGLTNTEAFF.

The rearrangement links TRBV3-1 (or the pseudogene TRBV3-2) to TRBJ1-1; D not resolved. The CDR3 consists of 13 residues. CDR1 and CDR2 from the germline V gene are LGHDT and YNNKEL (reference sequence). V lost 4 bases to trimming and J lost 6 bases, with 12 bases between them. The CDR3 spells CASSPNNRAEAFF. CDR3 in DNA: TGTGCCAGCAGCCCGAACAACAGAGCTGAAGCTTTCTTT.

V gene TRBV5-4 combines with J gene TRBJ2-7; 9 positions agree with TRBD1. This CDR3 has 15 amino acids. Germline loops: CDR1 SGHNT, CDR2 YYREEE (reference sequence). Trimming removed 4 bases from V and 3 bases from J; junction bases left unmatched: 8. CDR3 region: CASSRPGQGDYEQYF. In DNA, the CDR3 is TGTGCCAGCAGCCGACCGGGACAGGGAGACTACGAGCAGTACTTC.

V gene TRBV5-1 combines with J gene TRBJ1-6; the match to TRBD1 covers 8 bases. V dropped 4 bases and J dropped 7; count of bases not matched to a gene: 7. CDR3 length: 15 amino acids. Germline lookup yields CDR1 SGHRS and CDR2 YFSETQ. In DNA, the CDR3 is TGCGCCAGCAGCGGGGGACAGGCAAAGAATTCACCCCTCCACTTT. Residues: CASSGGQAKNSPLHF. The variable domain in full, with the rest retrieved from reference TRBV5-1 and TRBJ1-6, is KAGVTQTPRYLIKTRGQQVTLSCSPISGHRSVSWYQQTPGQGLQFLFEYFSETQRNKGNFPGRFSGRQFSNSRSEMNVSTLELGDSALYLCASSGGQAKNSPLHFGNGTRLTVT.

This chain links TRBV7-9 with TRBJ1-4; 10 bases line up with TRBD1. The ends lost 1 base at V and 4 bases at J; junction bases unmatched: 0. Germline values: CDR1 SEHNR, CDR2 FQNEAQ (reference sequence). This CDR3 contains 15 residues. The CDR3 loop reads CASSLGDRGNEKLFF. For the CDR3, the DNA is TGTGCCAGCAGCTTAGGGGACAGGGGTAATGAAAAACTGTTTTTT. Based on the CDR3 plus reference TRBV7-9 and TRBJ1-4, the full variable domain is DTGVSQNPRHKITKRGQNVTFRCDPISEHNRLYWYRQTLGQGPEFLTYFQNEAQLEKSRLLSDRFSAERPKGSFSTLEIQRTEQGDSAMYLCASSLGDRGNEKLFFGSGTQLSVL.

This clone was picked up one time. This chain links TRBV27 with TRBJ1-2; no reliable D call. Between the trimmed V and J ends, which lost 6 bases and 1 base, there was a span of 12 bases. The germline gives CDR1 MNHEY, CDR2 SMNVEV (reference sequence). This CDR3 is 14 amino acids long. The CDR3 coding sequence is TGTGCCAGCAGGGCCCTTGAGGGTAACTATGGCTACACCTTC. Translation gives CASRALEGNYGYTF.

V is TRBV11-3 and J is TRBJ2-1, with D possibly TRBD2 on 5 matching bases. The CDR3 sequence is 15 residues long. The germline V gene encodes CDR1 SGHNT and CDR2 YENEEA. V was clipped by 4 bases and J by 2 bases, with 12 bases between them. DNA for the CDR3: TGTGCCAGCAGCTACCGGACTGGGACCTACAATGAGCAGTTCTTC. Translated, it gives CASSYRTGTYNEQFF.

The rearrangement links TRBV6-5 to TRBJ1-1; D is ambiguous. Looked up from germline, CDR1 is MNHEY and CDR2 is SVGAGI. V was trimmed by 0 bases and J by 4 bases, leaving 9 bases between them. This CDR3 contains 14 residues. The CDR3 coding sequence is TGTGCCAGCAGTTACTCGTTTGGGAGCACTGAAGCTTTCTTT. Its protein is CASSYSFGSTEAFF.

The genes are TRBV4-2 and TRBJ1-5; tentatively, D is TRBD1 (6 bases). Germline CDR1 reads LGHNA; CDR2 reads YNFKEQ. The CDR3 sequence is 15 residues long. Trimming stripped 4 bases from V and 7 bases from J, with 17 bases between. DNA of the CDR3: TGTGCCAGCAGCCCGCAGGGGCAACAATGGCAGCCCCAGCATTTT. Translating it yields CASSPQGQQWQPQHF.

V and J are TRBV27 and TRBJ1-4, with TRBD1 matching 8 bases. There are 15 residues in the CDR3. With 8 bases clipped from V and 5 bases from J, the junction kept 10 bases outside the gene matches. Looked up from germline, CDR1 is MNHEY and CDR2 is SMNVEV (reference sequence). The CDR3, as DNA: TGTGCCAGCGGACCATTGGGACAGGAGAATGAAAAACTGTTTTTT. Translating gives CASGPLGQENEKLFF.

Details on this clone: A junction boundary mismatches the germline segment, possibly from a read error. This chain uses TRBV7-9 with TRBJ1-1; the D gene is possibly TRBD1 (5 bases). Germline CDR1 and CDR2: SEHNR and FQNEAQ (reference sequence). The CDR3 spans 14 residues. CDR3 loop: CASSVGAKNPEAFF. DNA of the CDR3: TGTGCCAGCAGCGTAGGGGCTAAGAACCCTGAAGCTTTCTTT.

The CDR3 nucleotides read TGCGCCAGGACCCGTTACAGAGGGCCTGGCTACACCTTC. Translation gives CARTRYRGPGYTF. The chain links TRBV10-1 to TRBJ1-2; no definite D call. CDR1 is WNHNN and CDR2 is SYGVQD in the germline V gene (reference sequence). The CDR3 is made up of 13 amino acids. With 9 bases removed from V and 7 bases from J, the gap between germline ends came to 18 bases.

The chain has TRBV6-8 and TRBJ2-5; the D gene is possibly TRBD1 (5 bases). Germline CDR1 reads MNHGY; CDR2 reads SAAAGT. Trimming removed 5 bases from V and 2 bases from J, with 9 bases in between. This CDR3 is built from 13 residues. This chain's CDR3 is CASSQGFQETQYF. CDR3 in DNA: TGTGCCAGCAGTCAGGGTTTTCAAGAGACCCAGTACTTC.

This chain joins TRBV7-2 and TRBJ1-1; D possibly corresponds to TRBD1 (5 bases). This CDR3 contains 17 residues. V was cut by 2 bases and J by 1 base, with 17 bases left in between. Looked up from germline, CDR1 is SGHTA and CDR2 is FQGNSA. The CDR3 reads CASSLRGGVSKNTEAFF. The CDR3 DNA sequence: TGTGCCAGCAGCTTACGGGGAGGGGTTTCTAAGAACACTGAAGCTTTCTTT.

Written as DNA, the CDR3 is TGTGCCAGCAGTTTTGGGACAGGATCCAATTCACCCCTCCACTTT. Translating it yields CASSFGTGSNSPLHF. The chain joins TRBV28 to TRBJ1-6; 8 nucleotides line up with TRBD1. This CDR3 is built from 15 residues. CDR1 and CDR2 (germline): MDHEN, SYDVKM. With 3 bases clipped from V and 7 bases from J, the junction kept 5 bases outside the gene matches. The complete variable domain, with remaining parts taken from reference TRBV28 and TRBJ1-6, reads DVKVTQSSRYLVKRTGEKVFLECVQDMDHENMFWYRQDPGLGLRLIYFSYDVKMKEKGDIPEGYSVSREKKERFSLILESASTNQTSMYLCASSFGTGSNSPLHFGNGTRLTVT.

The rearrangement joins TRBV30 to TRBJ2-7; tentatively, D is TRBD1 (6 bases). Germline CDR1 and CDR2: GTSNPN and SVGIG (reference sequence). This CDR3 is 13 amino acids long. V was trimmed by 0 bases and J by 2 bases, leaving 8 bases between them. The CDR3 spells CAWSVAGAYEQYF. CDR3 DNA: TGTGCCTGGAGTGTAGCAGGGGCCTACGAGCAGTACTTC. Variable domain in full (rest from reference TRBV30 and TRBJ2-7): SQTIHQWPATLVQPVGSPLSLECTVEGTSNPNLYWYRQAAGRGLQLLFYSVGIGQISSEVPQNLSASRPQDRQFILSSKKLLLSDSGFYLCAWSVAGAYEQYFGPGTRLTVT.

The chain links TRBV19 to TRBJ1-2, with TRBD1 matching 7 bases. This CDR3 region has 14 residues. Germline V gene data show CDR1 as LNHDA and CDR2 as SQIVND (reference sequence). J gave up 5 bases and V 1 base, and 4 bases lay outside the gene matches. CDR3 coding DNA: TGTGCCAGTAGTATAGGAGGGGACAGATATGGCTACACCTTC. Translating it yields CASSIGGDRYGYTF.

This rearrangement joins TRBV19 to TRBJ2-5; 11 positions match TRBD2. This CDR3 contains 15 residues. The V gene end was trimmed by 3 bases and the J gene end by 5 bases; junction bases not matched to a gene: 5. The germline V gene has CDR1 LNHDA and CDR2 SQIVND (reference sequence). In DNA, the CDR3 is TGTGCCAGTAGTATGGTACTAGCGGGAGCCGAGACCCAGTACTTC. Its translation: CASSMVLAGAETQYF.

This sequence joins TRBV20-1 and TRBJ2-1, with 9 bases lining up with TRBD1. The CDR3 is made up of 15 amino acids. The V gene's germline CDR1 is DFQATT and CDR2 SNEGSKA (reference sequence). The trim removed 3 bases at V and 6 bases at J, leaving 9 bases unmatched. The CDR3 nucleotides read TGCAGTGCTAGTTATAGCAGGACAGGGGTCAATGAGCAGTTCTTC. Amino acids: CSASYSRTGVNEQFF.

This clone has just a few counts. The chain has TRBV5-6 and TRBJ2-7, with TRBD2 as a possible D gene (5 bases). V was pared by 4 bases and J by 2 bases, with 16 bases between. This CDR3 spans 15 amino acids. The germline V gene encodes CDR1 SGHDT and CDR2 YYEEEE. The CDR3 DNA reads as TGTGCCAGCAGCAAGATGCGGACGGGGACCTACGAGCAGTACTTC. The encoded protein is CASSKMRTGTYEQYF.

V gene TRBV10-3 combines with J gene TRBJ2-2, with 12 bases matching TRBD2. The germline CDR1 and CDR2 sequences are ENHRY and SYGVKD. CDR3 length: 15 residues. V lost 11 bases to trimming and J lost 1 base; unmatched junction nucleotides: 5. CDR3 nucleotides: TGTGCCTCTGGGGGACTAGCGGGGAACACCGGGGAGCTGTTTTTT. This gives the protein CASGGLAGNTGELFF.

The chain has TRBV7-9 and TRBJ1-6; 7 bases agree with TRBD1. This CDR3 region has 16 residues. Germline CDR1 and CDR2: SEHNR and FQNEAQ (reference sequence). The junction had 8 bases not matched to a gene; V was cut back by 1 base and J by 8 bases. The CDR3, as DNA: TGTGCCAGCAGCTTAGGGGCAGGGGGTTATTATTCACCCCTCCACTTT. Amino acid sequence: CASSLGAGGYYSPLHF.

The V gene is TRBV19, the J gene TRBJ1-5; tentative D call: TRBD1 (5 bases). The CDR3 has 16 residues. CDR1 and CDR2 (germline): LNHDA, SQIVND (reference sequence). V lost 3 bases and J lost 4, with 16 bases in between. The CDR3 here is CASSIVRVSGNQPQHF. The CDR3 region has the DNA TGTGCCAGTAGTATCGTCAGGGTGTCAGGGAATCAGCCCCAGCATTTT.

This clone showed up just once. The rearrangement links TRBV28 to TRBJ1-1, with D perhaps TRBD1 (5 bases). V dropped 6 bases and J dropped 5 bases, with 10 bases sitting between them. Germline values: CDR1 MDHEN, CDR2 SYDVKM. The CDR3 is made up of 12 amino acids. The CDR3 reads CASSLTVTEAFF. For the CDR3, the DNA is TGTGCCAGCAGCTTGACAGTAACTGAAGCTTTCTTT.

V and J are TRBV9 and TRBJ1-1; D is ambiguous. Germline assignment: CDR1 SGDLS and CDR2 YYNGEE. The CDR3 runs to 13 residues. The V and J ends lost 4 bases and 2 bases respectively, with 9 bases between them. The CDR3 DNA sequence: TGTGCCAGCAGCCCTTCCCTTAACACTGAAGCTTTCTTT. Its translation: CASSPSLNTEAFF.

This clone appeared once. CDR3 residues: CASSRQGSNQPQHF. CDR3 sequence (DNA): TGTGCCAGCAGTCGACAGGGTAGCAATCAGCCCCAGCATTTT. J is TRBJ1-5 and V is TRBV2, with 7 bases lining up with TRBD1. J was trimmed by 0 bases and V by 5 bases; bases with no gene match: 1. The CDR3 has 14 residues. Germline CDR1 and CDR2: SNHLY and FYNNEI.

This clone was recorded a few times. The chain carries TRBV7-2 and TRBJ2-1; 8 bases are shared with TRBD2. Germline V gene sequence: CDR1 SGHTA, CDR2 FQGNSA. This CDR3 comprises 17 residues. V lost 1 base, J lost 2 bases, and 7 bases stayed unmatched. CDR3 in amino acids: CASSLVAGGYPYNEQFF. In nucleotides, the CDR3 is TGTGCCAGCAGCTTAGTGGCGGGAGGTTACCCCTACAATGAGCAGTTCTTC.

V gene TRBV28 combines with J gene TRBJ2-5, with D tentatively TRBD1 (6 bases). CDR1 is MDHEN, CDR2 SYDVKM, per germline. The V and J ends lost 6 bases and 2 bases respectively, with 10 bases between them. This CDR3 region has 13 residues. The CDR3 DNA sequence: TGTGCCAGCAGGGGGGCAGTTCAAGAGACCCAGTACTTC. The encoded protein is CASRGAVQETQYF.